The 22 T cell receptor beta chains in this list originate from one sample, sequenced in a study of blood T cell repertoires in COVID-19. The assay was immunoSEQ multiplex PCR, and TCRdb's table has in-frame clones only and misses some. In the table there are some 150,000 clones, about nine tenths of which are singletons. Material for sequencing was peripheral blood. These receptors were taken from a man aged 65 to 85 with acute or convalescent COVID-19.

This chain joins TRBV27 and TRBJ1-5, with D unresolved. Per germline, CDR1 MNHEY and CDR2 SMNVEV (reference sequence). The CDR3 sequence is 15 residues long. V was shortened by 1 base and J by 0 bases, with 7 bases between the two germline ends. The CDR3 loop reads CASSLWANSNQPQHF. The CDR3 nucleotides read TGTGCCAGCAGTTTATGGGCGAATAGCAATCAGCCCCAGCATTTT.

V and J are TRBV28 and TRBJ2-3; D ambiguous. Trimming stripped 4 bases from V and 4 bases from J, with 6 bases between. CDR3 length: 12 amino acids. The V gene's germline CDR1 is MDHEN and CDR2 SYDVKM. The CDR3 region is CASSSLADTQYF. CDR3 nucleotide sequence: TGTGCCAGCAGTTCCCTAGCAGATACGCAGTATTTT.

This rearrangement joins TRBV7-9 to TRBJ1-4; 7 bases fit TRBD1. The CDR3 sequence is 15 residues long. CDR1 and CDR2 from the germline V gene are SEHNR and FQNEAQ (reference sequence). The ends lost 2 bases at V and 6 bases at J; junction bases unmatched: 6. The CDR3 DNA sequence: TGTGCCAGCAGCTTATTCGGGACAGCCGATGAAAAACTGTTTTTT. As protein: CASSLFGTADEKLFF.

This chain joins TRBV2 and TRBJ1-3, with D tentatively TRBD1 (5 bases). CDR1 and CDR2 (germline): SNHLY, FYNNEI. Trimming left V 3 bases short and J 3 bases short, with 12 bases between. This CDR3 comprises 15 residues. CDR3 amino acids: CASSDQAGFGNTIYF. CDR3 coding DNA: TGTGCCAGCAGTGATCAGGCAGGGTTTGGAAACACCATATATTTT.

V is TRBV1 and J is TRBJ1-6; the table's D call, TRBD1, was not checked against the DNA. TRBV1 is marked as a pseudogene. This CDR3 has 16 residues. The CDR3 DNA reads TGCACCAGCAGCCAAGATTGGGCAGGGTTAGTTTCACCCCTCCACTTT. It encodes CTSSQDWAGLVSPLHF.

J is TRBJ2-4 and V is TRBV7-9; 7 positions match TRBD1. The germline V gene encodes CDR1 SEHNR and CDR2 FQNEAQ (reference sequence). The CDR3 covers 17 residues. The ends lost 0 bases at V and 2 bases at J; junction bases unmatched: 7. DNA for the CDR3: TGTGCCAGCAGCTTAGCCGACGGACAGGCCCCCAAAAACATTCAGTACTTC. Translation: CASSLADGQAPKNIQYF. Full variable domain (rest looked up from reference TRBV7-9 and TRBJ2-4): DTGVSQNPRHKITKRGQNVTFRCDPISEHNRLYWYRQTLGQGPEFLTYFQNEAQLEKSRLLSDRFSAERPKGSFSTLEIQRTEQGDSAMYLCASSLADGQAPKNIQYFGAGTRLSVL.

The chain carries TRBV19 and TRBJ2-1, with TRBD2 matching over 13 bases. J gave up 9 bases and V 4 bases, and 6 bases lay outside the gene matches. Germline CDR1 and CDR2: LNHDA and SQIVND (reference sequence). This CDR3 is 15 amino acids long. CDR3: CASSRTSGSFREQFF. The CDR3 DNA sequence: TGTGCCAGTAGTAGGACTAGCGGGAGTTTCCGTGAGCAGTTCTTC.

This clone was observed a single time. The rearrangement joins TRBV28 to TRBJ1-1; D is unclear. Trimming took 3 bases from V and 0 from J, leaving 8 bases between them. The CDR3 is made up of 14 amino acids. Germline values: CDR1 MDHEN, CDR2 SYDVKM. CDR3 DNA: TGTGCCAGCAGTTTGGGGAGCATGAACACTGAAGCTTTCTTT. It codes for CASSLGSMNTEAFF.

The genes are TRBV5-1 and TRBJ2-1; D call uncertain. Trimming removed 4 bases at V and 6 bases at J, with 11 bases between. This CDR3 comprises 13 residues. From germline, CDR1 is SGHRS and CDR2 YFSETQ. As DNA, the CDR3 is TGCGCCAGCAGCATCGGAGAGGCCAATGAGCAGTTCTTC. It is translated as CASSIGEANEQFF.

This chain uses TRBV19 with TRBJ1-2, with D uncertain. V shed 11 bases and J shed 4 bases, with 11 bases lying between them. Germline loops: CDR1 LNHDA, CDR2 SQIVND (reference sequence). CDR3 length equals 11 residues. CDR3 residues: CAAFGLYGYTF. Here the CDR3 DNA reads TGTGCCGCATTCGGACTCTATGGCTACACCTTC.

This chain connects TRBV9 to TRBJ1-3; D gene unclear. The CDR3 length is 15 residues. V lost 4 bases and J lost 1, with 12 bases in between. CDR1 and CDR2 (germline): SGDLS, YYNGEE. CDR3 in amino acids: CASSLSGGSGNTIYF. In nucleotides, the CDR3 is TGTGCCAGCAGCCTCAGCGGAGGGTCTGGAAACACCATATATTTT.

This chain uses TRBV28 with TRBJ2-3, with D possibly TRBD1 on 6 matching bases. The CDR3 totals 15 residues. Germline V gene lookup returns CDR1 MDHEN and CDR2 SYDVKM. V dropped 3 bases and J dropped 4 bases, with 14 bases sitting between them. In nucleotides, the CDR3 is TGTGCCAGCAGTTTTTGGACAGACGATCCAGATACGCAGTATTTT. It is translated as CASSFWTDDPDTQYF.

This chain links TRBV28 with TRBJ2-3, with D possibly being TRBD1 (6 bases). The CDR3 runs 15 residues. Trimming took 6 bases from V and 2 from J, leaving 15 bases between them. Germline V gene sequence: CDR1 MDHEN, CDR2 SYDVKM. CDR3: CASSVRQVDTDTQYF. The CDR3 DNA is TGTGCCAGCAGCGTCCGACAGGTCGACACAGATACGCAGTATTTT.

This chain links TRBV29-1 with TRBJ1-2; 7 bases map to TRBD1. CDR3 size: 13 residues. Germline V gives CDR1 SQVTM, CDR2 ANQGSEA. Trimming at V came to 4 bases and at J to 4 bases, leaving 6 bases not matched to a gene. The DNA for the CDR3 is TGCAGCGTTGTGGGGACAGAAGTCTATGGCTACACCTTC. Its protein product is CSVVGTEVYGYTF.

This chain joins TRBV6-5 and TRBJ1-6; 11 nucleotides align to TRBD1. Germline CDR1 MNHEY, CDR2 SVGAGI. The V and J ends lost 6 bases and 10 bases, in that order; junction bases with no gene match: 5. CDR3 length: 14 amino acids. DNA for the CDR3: TGTGCCAGCAGCAGGGACAGGGGGGTGTCACCCCTCCACTTT. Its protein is CASSRDRGVSPLHF.

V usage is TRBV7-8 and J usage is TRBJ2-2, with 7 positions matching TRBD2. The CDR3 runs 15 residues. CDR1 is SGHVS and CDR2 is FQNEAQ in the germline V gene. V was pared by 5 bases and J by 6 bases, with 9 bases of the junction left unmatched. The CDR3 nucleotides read TGTGCCAGCAGCAGAATTGGGGGAGGGGCCGGGGAGCTGTTTTTT. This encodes CASSRIGGGAGELFF.

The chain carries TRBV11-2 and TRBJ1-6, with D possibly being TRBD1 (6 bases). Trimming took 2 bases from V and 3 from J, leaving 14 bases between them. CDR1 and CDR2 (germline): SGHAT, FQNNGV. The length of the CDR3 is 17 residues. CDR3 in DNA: TGTGCCAGCAGCTTAAATGCGGACAGCCTCTATAATTCACCCCTCCACTTT. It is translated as CASSLNADSLYNSPLHF.

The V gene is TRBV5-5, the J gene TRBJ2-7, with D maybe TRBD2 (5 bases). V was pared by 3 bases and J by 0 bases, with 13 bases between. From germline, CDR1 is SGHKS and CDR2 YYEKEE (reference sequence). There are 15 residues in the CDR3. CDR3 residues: CASSSIPGSSYEQYF. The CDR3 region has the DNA TGTGCCAGCAGCTCCATCCCGGGAAGCTCCTACGAGCAGTACTTC. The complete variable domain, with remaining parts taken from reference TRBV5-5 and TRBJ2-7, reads DAGVTQSPTHLIKTRGQQVTLRCSPISGHKSVSWYQQVLGQGPQFIFQYYEKEERGRGNFPDRFSARQFPNYSSELNVNALLLGDSALYLCASSSIPGSSYEQYFGPGTRLTVT.

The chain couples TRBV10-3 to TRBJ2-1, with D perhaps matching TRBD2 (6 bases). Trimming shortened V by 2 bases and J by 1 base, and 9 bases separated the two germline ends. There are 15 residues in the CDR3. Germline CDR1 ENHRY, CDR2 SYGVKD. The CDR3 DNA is TGTGCCATCAGTGAGCGGGAGTCTTCCTACAATGAGCAGTTCTTC. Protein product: CAISERESSYNEQFF.

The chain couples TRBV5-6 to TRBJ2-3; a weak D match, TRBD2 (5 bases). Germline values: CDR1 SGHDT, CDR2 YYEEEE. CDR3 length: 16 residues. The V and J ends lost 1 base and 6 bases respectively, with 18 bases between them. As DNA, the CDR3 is TGTGCCAGCAGCTTGCGGGCCGGAGGCTACTGGGATACGCAGTATTTT. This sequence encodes CASSLRAGGYWDTQYF.

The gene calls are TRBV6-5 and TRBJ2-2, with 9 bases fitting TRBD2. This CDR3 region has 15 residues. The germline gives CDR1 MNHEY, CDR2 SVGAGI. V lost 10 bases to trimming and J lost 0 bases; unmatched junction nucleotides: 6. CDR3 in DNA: TGTGCCACGCACGGGACTAGCCCGAACACCGGGGAGCTGTTTTTT. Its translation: CATHGTSPNTGELFF.

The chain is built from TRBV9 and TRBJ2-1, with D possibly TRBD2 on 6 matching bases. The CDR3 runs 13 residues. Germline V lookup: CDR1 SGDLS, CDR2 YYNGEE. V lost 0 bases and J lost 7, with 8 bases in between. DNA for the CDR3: TGTGCCAGCAGCGTAGGCCGGGGGAATGAGCAGTTCTTC. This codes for CASSVGRGNEQFF.